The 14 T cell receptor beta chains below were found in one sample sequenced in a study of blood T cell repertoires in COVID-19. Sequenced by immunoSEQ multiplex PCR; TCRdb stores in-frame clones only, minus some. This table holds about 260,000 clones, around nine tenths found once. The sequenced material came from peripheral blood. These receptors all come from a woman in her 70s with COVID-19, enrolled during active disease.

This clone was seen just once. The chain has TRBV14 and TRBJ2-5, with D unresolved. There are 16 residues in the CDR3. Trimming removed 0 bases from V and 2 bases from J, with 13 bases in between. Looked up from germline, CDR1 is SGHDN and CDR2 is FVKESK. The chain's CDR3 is CASSQERGARQETQYF. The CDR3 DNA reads TGTGCCAGCAGCCAAGAGAGAGGCGCCCGACAAGAGACCCAGTACTTC. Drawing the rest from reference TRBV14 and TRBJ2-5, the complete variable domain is EAGVTQFPSHSVIEKGQTVTLRCDPISGHDNLYWYRRVMGKEIKFLLHFVKESKQDESGMPNNRFLAERTGGTYSTLKVQPAELEDSGVYFCASSQERGARQETQYFGPGTRLLVL.

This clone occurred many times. The CDR3 sequence: CASSLSLGLSSYNEQFF. CDR3 DNA: TGTGCCAGCAGCTTATCTTTGGGGCTCAGCTCCTACAATGAGCAGTTCTTC. The gene calls are TRBV11-3 and TRBJ2-1, with a weak D call TRBD1 (5 bases). CDR1 SGHNT and CDR2 YENEEA come from the germline V gene. Between the trimmed V and J ends, which lost 2 bases and 0 bases, there was a span of 14 bases. This CDR3 contains 17 residues.

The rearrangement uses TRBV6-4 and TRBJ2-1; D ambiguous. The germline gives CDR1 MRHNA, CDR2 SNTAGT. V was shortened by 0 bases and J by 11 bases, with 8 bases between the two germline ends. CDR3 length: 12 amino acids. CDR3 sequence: CASSDSNSQQFF. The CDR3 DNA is TGTGCCAGCAGTGACTCGAATAGCCAGCAGTTCTTC.

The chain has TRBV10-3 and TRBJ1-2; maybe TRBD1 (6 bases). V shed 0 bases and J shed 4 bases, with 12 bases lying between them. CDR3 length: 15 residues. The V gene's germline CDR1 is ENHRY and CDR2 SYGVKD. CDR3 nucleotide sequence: TGTGCCATCAGTGAGTCGAGAGACAGGCCCTATGGCTACACCTTC. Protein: CAISESRDRPYGYTF.

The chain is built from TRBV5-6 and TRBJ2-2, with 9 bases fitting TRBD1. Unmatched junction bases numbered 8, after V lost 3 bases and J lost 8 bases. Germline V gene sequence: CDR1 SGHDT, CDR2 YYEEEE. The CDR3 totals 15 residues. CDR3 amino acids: CASSSGQGGIGELFF. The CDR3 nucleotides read TGTGCCAGCAGCTCGGGACAGGGAGGAATTGGGGAGCTGTTTTTT. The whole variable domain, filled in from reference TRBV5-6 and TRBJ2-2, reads DAGVTQSPTHLIKTRGQQVTLRCSPKSGHDTVSWYQQALGQGPQFIFQYYEEEERQRGNFPDRFSGHQFPNYSSELNVNALLLGDSALYLCASSSGQGGIGELFFGEGSRLTVL.

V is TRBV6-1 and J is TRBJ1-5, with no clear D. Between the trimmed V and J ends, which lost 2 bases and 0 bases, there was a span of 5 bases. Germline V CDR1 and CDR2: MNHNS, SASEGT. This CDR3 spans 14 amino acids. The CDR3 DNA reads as TGTGCCAGCAGTGAACGAGTTAGCAATCAGCCCCAGCATTTT. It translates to CASSERVSNQPQHF.

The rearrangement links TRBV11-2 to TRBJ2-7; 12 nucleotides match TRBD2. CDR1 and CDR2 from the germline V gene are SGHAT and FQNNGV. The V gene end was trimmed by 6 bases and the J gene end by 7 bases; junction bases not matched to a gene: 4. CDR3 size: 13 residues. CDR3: CASRTSGSFEQYF. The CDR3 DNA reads TGTGCCAGCAGGACTAGCGGGAGCTTTGAGCAGTACTTC.

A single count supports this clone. For the CDR3, the DNA is TGTGCCAGCAGTTACAAGGCGACAGGGAGATCTATAGCTTTCTTT. Translating gives CASSYKATGRSIAFF. The V and J genes are TRBV6-5 and TRBJ1-1; TRBD1 aligns across 7 bases. With 2 bases clipped from V and 10 bases from J, the junction kept 13 bases outside the gene matches. The germline gives CDR1 MNHEY, CDR2 SVGAGI. CDR3 size: 15 residues.

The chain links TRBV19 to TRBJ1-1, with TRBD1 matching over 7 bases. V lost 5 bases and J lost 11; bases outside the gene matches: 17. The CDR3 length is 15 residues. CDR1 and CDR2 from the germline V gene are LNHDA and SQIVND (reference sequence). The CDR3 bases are TGTGCCAGTAGTCCCCGCGGACAGGTCCGCTCCGGCGCTTTCTTT. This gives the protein CASSPRGQVRSGAFF.

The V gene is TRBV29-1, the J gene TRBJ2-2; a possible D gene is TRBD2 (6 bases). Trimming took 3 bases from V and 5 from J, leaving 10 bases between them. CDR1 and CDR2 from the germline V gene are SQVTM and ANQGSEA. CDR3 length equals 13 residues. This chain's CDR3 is CSVDGSRTGELFF. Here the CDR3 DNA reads TGCAGCGTTGACGGGAGTCGGACCGGGGAGCTGTTTTTT.

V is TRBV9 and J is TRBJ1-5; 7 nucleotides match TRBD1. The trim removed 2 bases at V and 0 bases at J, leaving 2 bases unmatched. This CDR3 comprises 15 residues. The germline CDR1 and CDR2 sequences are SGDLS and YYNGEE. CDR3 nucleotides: TGTGCCAGCAGCGTTGGGGACAGTAGCAATCAGCCCCAGCATTTT. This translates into CASSVGDSSNQPQHF.

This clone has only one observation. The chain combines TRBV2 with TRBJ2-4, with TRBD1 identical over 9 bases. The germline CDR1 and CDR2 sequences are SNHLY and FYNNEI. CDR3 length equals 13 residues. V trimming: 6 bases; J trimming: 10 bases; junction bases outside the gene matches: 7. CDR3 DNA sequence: TGTGCCAGCAGAGGACAGGGGAAAAGAATTCAGTACTTC. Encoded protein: CASRGQGKRIQYF.

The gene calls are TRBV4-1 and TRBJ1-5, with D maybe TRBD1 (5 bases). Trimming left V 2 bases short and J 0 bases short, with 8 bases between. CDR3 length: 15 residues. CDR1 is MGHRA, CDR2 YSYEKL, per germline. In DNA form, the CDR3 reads TGCGCCAGCAGCCAACGACAGATTAGCAATCAGCCCCAGCATTTT. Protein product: CASSQRQISNQPQHF.

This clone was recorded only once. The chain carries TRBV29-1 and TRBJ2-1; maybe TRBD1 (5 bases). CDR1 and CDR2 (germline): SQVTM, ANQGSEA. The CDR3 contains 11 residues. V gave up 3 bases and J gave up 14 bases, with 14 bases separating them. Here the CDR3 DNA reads TGCAGCGTTGATGTTCCAGGGAAAGAGTTCTTC. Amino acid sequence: CSVDVPGKEFF.